A single sample is the source of the 27 T cell receptor beta chains below, sequenced in a study of blood T cell repertoires in COVID-19. Sequencing was performed with immunoSEQ multiplex PCR; in TCRdb, only in-frame clones are kept and a portion is missing. Among tens of thousands of clones, approximately 87% were seen once, and the ten largest hold roughly 1.2%. Material: peripheral blood. Receptor source: a woman aged 55-69 years with acute or convalescent COVID-19.

J is TRBJ2-5 and V is TRBV6-5; 7 nucleotides agree with TRBD2. The trim removed 2 bases at V and 4 bases at J, leaving 10 bases unmatched. Germline CDR1 MNHEY, CDR2 SVGAGI. There are 16 residues in the CDR3. The CDR3 DNA reads as TGTGCCAGCAGTTACGTCGCTGGGGGGGAGGGAGAGACCCAGTACTTC. Translated, it gives CASSYVAGGEGETQYF.

V gene TRBV5-1 combines with J gene TRBJ1-5; TRBD1 agrees at 7 bases. CDR1 is SGHRS and CDR2 is YFSETQ in the germline V gene. Germline trimming cut 0 bases from V and 8 bases from J; bases unmatched to any gene: 5. The CDR3 has 14 amino acids. The CDR3 region is CASSLGTGLEPQHF. DNA of the CDR3: TGCGCCAGCAGCTTGGGGACAGGCCTAGAGCCCCAGCATTTT.

The gene calls are TRBV9 and TRBJ1-1; the D is unclear. CDR3 length: 14 amino acids. V was shortened by 0 bases and J by 0 bases, with 6 bases between the two germline ends. Germline CDR1 SGDLS, CDR2 YYNGEE. This CDR3 is CASSVDNMNTEAFF. Here the CDR3 DNA reads TGTGCCAGCAGCGTAGACAATATGAACACTGAAGCTTTCTTT. The full variable domain, completed using reference TRBV9 and TRBJ1-1, is DSGVTQTPKHLITATGQRVTLRCSPRSGDLSVYWYQQSLDQGLQFLIQYYNGEERAKGNILERFSAQQFPDLHSELNLSSLELGDSALYFCASSVDNMNTEAFFGQGTRLTVV.

This clone has just a few counts. V gene TRBV18 combines with J gene TRBJ1-4; D is possibly TRBD1 (5 bases). The length of the CDR3 is 16 residues. Per the germline V gene, CDR1 is KGHSH and CDR2 is LQKENI. The V end lost 3 bases, the J end lost 3 bases, and 14 bases lay between the germline ends. The CDR3 DNA reads as TGTGCCAGCTCACCTGGCAGGGATGTTGCTAATGAAAAACTGTTTTTT. Residues: CASSPGRDVANEKLFF.

The gene calls are TRBV6-1 and TRBJ2-3, with 7 bases matching TRBD1. This CDR3 spans 16 amino acids. The V gene's germline CDR1 is MNHNS and CDR2 SASEGT. Trimming took 4 bases from V and 0 from J; bases not matched to a gene: 7. The CDR3 loop reads CASSGHRGFSTDTQYF. The DNA for the CDR3 is TGTGCCAGCAGTGGCCACAGGGGCTTCAGCACAGATACGCAGTATTTT.

The chain has TRBV19 and TRBJ1-5; D is uncertain. Looked up from germline, CDR1 is LNHDA and CDR2 is SQIVND (reference sequence). CDR3 length: 13 residues. Trimming cost V 3 bases and J 3 bases, with 6 bases left between them. In nucleotides, the CDR3 is TGTGCCAGTAGTATCGCGCCCAATCAGCCCCAGCATTTT. Its protein is CASSIAPNQPQHF.

V and J are TRBV7-2 and TRBJ2-5; 14 bases are a match to TRBD2. J lost 5 bases, V lost 1 base, and 3 bases had no gene match. CDR1 and CDR2 (germline): SGHTA, FQGNSA. The length of the CDR3 is 16 residues. This CDR3 reads CASSLGTSGGYETQYF. The CDR3 DNA follows: TGTGCCAGCAGCTTAGGGACTAGCGGGGGGTACGAGACCCAGTACTTC.

The chain employs TRBV29-1 and TRBJ1-4; perhaps TRBD1 as D (5 bases). Trimming pared 7 bases from V and 7 bases from J, leaving 19 bases between. The CDR3 sequence is 14 residues long. Per the germline V gene, CDR1 is SQVTM and CDR2 is ANQGSEA. In nucleotides, the CDR3 is TGCAGCGGCGCACACCTAGACAGACCTGAAAAACTGTTTTTT. It codes for CSGAHLDRPEKLFF.

The rearrangement uses TRBV29-1 and TRBJ2-1, with a possible D match to TRBD1 (5 bases). This CDR3 is built from 15 residues. Germline CDR1 and CDR2: SQVTM and ANQGSEA. Between the trimmed V and J ends, which lost 5 bases and 0 bases, there was a span of 14 bases. The CDR3 DNA is TGCAGCGTTAGAGGACACCAGAGCTCCTACAATGAGCAGTTCTTC. It yields the protein CSVRGHQSSYNEQFF.

J is TRBJ2-2 and V is TRBV7-7; TRBD1 is a possible D gene (6 bases). The CDR3 contains 14 residues. Germline V gene lookup returns CDR1 SSHAT and CDR2 FNYEAQ (reference sequence). V gave up 3 bases and J gave up 8 bases, with 13 bases separating them. CDR3 DNA: TGTGCCAGCAGCTTGCAGGGGCGGTCAGGGGAGCTGTTTTTT. Translated, it gives CASSLQGRSGELFF.

The chain links TRBV4-3 to TRBJ1-2, with D unclear. Per germline, CDR1 LGHNA and CDR2 YSLEER. This CDR3 is built from 14 residues. The V end lost 0 bases, the J end lost 7 bases, and 12 bases lay between the germline ends. The CDR3 DNA follows: TGCGCCAGCAGCCAAGATAACCAGGCTGGTGGCTACACCTTC. Its protein is CASSQDNQAGGYTF.

The rearrangement joins TRBV14 to TRBJ1-6; D is perhaps TRBD1 (5 bases). From germline, CDR1 is SGHDN and CDR2 FVKESK. The V end was cut by 2 bases, the J end by 3 bases, with 8 bases between. This CDR3 region has 15 residues. The CDR3 loop reads CASSQIDSYNSPLHF. The CDR3 nucleotides are TGTGCCAGCAGCCAAATCGACAGCTATAATTCACCCCTCCACTTT.

The chain employs TRBV5-4 and TRBJ2-3; 9 nucleotides match TRBD2. The CDR3 sequence is 15 residues long. The trim removed 4 bases at V and 2 bases at J, leaving 5 bases unmatched. CDR1 is SGHNT and CDR2 is YYREEE in the germline V gene (reference sequence). CDR3 residues: CASSRAGGFTDTQYF. In DNA, the CDR3 is TGTGCCAGCAGCCGCGCGGGGGGGTTCACAGATACGCAGTATTTT.

V is TRBV28 and J is TRBJ1-5, with TRBD1 matching over 8 bases. The CDR3 covers 14 residues. Germline V gene data show CDR1 as MDHEN and CDR2 as SYDVKM. Unmatched junction bases numbered 4, after V lost 3 bases and J lost 6 bases. CDR3 DNA sequence: TGTGCCAGCAGTTTGCCAGGGGGCCGTCAGCCCCAGCATTTT. Protein: CASSLPGGRQPQHF.

This sequence joins TRBV2 and TRBJ1-1; D gene uncertain. Trimming took off 7 bases at V and 0 bases at J, with 12 bases between the two ends. In germline, CDR1 is SNHLY, CDR2 FYNNEI. The CDR3 contains 14 residues. This CDR3 reads CASIYAVVNTEAFF. The CDR3 DNA is TGTGCCAGCATATATGCTGTAGTGAACACTGAAGCTTTCTTT. The complete variable domain, with remaining parts taken from reference TRBV2 and TRBJ1-1, reads EPEVTQTPSHQVTQMGQEVILRCVPISNHLYFYWYRQILGQKVEFLVSFYNNEISEKSEIFDDQFSVERPDGSNFTLKIRSTKLEDSAMYFCASIYAVVNTEAFFGQGTRLTVV.

In DNA form, the CDR3 reads TGTGCCAGCAGTTCCGACAGTTACGAGCAGTACGTC. Translating gives CASSSDSYEQYV. The gene calls are TRBV6-6 and TRBJ2-7, with D maybe TRBD1 (5 bases). V dropped 4 bases and J dropped 4 bases, with 8 bases sitting between them. The CDR3 has 12 amino acids. The germline CDR1 and CDR2 sequences are MNHNY and SVGAGI (reference sequence).

The rearrangement joins TRBV5-6 to TRBJ1-6; D is unresolved. This CDR3 is built from 13 residues. V lost 0 bases, J lost 10 bases, and 8 bases lay in between. Germline V CDR1 and CDR2: SGHDT, YYEEEE. This CDR3 is CASSLGGLSPLHF. The CDR3 DNA sequence: TGTGCCAGCAGCTTGGGAGGGTTGTCACCCCTCCACTTT.

This clone was seen more than once but under ten times. The chain combines TRBV5-1 with TRBJ1-1; 8 bases match TRBD1. Trimming at V came to 4 bases and at J to 4 bases, leaving 6 bases not matched to a gene. This CDR3 has 14 amino acids. Germline CDR1 reads SGHRS; CDR2 reads YFSETQ. As DNA, the CDR3 is TGCGCCAGCAGCCCAAAGACAGGGGTCACTGAAGCTTTCTTT. Its translation: CASSPKTGVTEAFF.

This rearrangement joins TRBV27 to TRBJ1-2, with D possibly being TRBD1 (6 bases). The V gene's germline CDR1 is MNHEY and CDR2 SMNVEV (reference sequence). V lost 0 bases to trimming and J lost 3 bases, with 20 bases between them. The length of the CDR3 is 18 residues. Here the CDR3 reads CASSLSGGVRGSYYGYTF. CDR3 nucleotides: TGTGCCAGCAGTTTATCAGGGGGGGTTAGGGGCTCCTACTATGGCTACACCTTC.

This clone was recorded once. The CDR3 is CASSFSQNYGYTF. DNA of the CDR3: TGTGCCAGCAGCTTTTCCCAGAACTATGGCTACACCTTC. V gene TRBV7-2 combines with J gene TRBJ1-2, with D uncertain. Trimming took 3 bases from V and 2 from J, leaving 7 bases between them. This CDR3 region has 13 residues. Germline V gene data show CDR1 as SGHTA and CDR2 as FQGNSA.

This chain uses TRBV6-5 with TRBJ1-1; D is uncertain. V shed 6 bases and J shed 5 bases, with 10 bases lying between them. The CDR3 contains 12 residues. Germline CDR1 MNHEY, CDR2 SVGAGI. CDR3 DNA: TGTGCCAGCAGCCACGCCCGGACTGAAGCTTTCTTT. It specifies CASSHARTEAFF.

V is TRBV29-1 and J is TRBJ1-2, with 7 bases matching TRBD1. This CDR3 has 12 residues. Trimming removed 7 bases from V and 6 bases from J; junction bases left unmatched: 8. Germline V gene data show CDR1 as SQVTM and CDR2 as ANQGSEA. The CDR3 sequence: CSGDAGGNGYTF. The DNA for the CDR3 is TGCAGCGGCGACGCAGGGGGTAATGGCTACACCTTC.

The chain employs TRBV12-5 and TRBJ1-5; the match to TRBD1 covers 9 bases. The V segment lost 1 base and the J segment 7 bases; nucleotides outside the gene matches: 11. The V gene's germline CDR1 is LGHNT and CDR2 FRNRAP. The CDR3 totals 17 residues. CDR3 sequence: CASGLDQTGTGRQPQHF. CDR3 in DNA: TGTGCTAGTGGTTTGGATCAAACCGGGACAGGGAGGCAGCCCCAGCATTTT.

This clone came up once. J is TRBJ2-2 and V is TRBV6-2 or TRBV6-3, with 8 bases that match TRBD2. This CDR3 region has 16 residues. Per germline, CDR1 MNHEY and CDR2 SVGEGT. Germline trimming cut 2 bases from V and 5 bases from J; bases unmatched to any gene: 7. CDR3 sequence: CASSYRAAGGTGELFF. The CDR3 DNA reads TGTGCCAGCAGTTACAGGGCCGCGGGAGGTACCGGGGAGCTGTTTTTT.

A few counts support this clone. The CDR3 DNA reads TGTGCCAGCTCAAAGGGGGGGGGCGCACTTAGCGGCTACACCTTC. It is translated as CASSKGGGALSGYTF. The chain couples TRBV6-6 to TRBJ1-2; D perhaps matches TRBD1 (6 bases). V was cut by 8 bases and J by 8 bases, with 24 bases left in between. Germline V gene data show CDR1 as MNHNY and CDR2 as SVGAGI (reference sequence). The CDR3 sequence is 15 residues long.

The chain carries TRBV2 and TRBJ1-4, with unresolved D. CDR3 length: 13 residues. In germline, CDR1 is SNHLY, CDR2 FYNNEI. Trimming removed 7 bases from V and 5 bases from J, with 11 bases in between. The CDR3 DNA sequence: TGTGCCAGCAAGCGTAGCCCAAATGAAAAACTGTTTTTT. Encoded protein: CASKRSPNEKLFF.

The chain couples TRBV19 to TRBJ2-7, with a possible D match to TRBD2 (6 bases). The CDR3 totals 13 residues. The V end lost 6 bases, the J end lost 6 bases, and 15 bases lay between the germline ends. CDR1 is LNHDA, CDR2 SQIVND, per germline (reference sequence). In nucleotides, the CDR3 is TGTGCCAGTAGCCTTTCACTGGGGGGCGAGCAGTACGTC. Protein: CASSLSLGGEQYV.